The entry that follows covers one T cell receptor (beta chain) sequence. Its target is not known. 13 Jbeta primers and 60 Vbeta primers were used for the PCR. The table came from immunoSEQ multiplex PCR; TCRdb's copy has only in-frame clones and leaves some out. The data hold some 150,000 clones, with roughly four fifths observed a single time. The data originate from a study of cytomegalovirus exposure and HLA in healthy donors. General study results and limits: In a later analysis, V- and J-gene trimming of beta chains associated with a DCLRE1C missense variant, replicated independently. It was taken for granted in presence/absence analyses that sequencing depth across donors was roughly uniform. From TCR beta sequences, most subjects' HLA-A and HLA-B alleles were reportedly predicted accurately.

At the time of sampling, donors were nominally healthy, though unrecorded immune exposures were likely. J gave up 4 bases and V 3 bases, and 6 bases lay outside the gene matches. Per the germline V gene, CDR1 is SGHAT and CDR2 is FQNNGV. The CDR3 is 16 residues long. The chain couples TRBV11-2 to TRBJ2-1; 10 bases are a match to TRBD2. The sequence derives from a man between 18 and 29 years old in good health and CMV-seropositive. Material for sequencing was PBMCs. CDR3: CASSLRLAGAYNEQFF. The CDR3 DNA reads as TGTGCCAGCAGCTTGAGGCTAGCGGGGGCGTACAATGAGCAGTTCTTC.